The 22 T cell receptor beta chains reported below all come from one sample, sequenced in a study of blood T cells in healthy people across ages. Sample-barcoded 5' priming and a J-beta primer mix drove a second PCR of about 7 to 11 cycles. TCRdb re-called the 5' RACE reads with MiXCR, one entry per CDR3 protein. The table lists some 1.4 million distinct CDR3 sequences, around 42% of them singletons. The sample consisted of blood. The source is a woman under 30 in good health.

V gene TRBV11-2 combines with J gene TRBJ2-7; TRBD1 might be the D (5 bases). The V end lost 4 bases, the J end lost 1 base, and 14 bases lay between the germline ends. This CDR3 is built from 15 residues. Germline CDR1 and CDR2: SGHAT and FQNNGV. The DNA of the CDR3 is TGTGCCAGCAGCTCTATCAGGACATCTTCCTACGAGCAGTACTTC. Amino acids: CASSSIRTSSYEQYF.

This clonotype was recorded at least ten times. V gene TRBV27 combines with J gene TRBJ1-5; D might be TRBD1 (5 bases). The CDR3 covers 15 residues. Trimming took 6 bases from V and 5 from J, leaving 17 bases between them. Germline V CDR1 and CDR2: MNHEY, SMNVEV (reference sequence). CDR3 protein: CASSPTWAGDQPQHF. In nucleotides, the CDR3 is TGTGCCAGCAGCCCAACGTGGGCGGGGGATCAGCCCCAGCATTTT.

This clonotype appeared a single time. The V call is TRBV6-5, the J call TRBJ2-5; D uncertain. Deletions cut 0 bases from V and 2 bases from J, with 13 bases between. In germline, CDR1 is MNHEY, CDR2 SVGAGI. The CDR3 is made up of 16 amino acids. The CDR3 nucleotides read TGTGCCAGCAGTTACTCGAAACCGGGTCTGCAAGAGACCCAGTACTTC. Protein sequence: CASSYSKPGLQETQYF.

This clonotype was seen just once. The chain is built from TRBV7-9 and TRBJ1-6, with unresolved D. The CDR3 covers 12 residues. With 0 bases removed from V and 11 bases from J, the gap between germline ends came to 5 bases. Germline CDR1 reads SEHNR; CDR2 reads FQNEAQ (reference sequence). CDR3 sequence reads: CASSLAGPPLHF. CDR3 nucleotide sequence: TGTGCCAGCAGCTTAGCAGGGCCACCCCTCCACTTT.

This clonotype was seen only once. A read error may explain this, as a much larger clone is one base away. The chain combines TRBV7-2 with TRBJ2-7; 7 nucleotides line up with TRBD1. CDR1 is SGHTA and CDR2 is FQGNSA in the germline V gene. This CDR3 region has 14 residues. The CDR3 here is CASSQQGSSDEQYF. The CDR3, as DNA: TGTGCCAGCAGCCAACAGGGGAGCTCCGACGAGCAGTACTTC.

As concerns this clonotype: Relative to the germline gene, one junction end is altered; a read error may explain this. CDR3 sequence (DNA): TGCGCCAGCAGCTTGGGGAGACTAGCGAGCAATGGGCAGTTCTTC. Protein product: CASSLGRLASNGQFF. The rearrangement uses TRBV5-1 and TRBJ2-1; 8 bases align to TRBD2. CDR3 length: 15 residues. The V gene's germline CDR1 is SGHRS and CDR2 YFSETQ.

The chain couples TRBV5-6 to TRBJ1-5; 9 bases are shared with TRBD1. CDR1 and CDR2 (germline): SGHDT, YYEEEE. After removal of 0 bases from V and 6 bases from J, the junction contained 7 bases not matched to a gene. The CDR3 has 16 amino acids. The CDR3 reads CASSLGEDRGGQPQHF. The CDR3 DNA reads TGTGCCAGCAGCTTGGGAGAGGACAGGGGAGGTCAGCCCCAGCATTTT.

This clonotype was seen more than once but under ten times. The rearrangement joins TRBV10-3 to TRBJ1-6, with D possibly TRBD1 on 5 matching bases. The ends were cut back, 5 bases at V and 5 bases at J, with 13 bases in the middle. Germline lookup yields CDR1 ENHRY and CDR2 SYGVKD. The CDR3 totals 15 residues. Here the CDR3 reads CAISLAGLNNSPLHF. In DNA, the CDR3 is TGTGCCATCAGTCTTGCGGGACTGAATAATTCACCCCTCCACTTT.

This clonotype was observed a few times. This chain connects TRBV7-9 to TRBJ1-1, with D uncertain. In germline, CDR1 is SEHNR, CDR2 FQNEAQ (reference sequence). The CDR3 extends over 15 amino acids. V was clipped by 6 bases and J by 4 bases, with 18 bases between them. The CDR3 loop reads CASSPVNGERTEAFF. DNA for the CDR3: TGTGCCAGCAGTCCAGTAAACGGGGAACGCACTGAAGCTTTCTTT.

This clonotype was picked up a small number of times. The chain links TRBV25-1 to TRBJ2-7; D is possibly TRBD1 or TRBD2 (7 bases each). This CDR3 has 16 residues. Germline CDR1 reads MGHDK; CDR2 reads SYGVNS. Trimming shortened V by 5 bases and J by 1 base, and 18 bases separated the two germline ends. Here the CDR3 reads CASSPSGGARSYEQYF. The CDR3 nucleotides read TGTGCCAGCAGTCCCTCAGGGGGGGCGAGGTCCTACGAGCAGTACTTC.

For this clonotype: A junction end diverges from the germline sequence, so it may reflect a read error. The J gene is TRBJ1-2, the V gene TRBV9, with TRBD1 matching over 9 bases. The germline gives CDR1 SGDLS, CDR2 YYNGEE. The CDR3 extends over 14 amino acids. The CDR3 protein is CVSSVGQGNYGYTF. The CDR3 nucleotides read TGTGTCAGCAGCGTCGGACAGGGGAACTATGGCTACACCTTC.

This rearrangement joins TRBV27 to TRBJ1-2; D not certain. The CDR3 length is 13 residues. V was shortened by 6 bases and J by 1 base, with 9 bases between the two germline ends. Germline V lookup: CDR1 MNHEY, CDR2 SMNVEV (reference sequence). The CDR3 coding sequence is TGTGCCAGCAGGCGGGGAGATAACTATGGCTACACCTTC. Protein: CASRRGDNYGYTF.

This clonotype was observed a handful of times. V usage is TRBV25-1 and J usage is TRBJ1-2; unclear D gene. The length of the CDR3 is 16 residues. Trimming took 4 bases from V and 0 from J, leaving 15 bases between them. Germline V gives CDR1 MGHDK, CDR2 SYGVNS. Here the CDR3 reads CASSGPSPTANYGYTF. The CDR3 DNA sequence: TGTGCCAGCAGTGGCCCCTCCCCCACAGCTAACTATGGCTACACCTTC.

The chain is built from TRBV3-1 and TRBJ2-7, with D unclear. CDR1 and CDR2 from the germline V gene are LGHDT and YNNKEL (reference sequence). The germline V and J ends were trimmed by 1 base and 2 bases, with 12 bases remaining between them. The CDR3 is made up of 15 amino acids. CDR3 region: CASSQGPHGTYEQYF. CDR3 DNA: TGTGCCAGCAGCCAAGGTCCCCATGGCACCTACGAGCAGTACTTC.

CDR3 coding DNA: TGTGCCAGCAGCCAAGGTATAGGATCTACTAGCGGGGGGCCCTACGAGCAGTACTTC. Its translation is CASSQGIGSTSGGPYEQYF. V gene TRBV3-1 combines with J gene TRBJ2-7; 12 nucleotides line up with TRBD2. The CDR3 contains 19 residues. Trimming removed 1 base from V and 2 bases from J; junction bases left unmatched: 12. The germline gives CDR1 LGHDT, CDR2 YNNKEL (reference sequence).

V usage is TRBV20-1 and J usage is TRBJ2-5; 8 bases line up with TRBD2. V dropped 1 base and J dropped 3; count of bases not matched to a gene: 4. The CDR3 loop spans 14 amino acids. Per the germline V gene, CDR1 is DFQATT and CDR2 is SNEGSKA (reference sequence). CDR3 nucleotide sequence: TGCAGTGCTAGAGTTCCACTAGCGGAAGAGACCCAGTACTTC. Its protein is CSARVPLAEETQYF.

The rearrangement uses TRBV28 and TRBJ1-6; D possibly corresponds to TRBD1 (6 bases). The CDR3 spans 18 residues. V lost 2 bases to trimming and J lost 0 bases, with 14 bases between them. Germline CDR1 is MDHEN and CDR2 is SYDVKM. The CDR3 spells CASSLTGRGTSYNSPLHF. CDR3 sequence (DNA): TGTGCCAGCAGTTTAACTGGCAGGGGAACCTCCTATAATTCACCCCTCCACTTT. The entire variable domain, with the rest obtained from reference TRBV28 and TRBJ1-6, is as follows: DVKVTQSSRYLVKRTGEKVFLECVQDMDHENMFWYRQDPGLGLRLIYFSYDVKMKEKGDIPEGYSVSREKKERFSLILESASTNQTSMYLCASSLTGRGTSYNSPLHFGNGTRLTVT.

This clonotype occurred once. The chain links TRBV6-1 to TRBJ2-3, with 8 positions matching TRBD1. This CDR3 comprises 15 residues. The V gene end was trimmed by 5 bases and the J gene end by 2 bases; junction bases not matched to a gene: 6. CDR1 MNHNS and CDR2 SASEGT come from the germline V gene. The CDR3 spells CASSQDRAATDTQYF. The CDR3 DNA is TGTGCCAGCAGTCAGGACAGGGCGGCCACAGATACGCAGTATTTT.

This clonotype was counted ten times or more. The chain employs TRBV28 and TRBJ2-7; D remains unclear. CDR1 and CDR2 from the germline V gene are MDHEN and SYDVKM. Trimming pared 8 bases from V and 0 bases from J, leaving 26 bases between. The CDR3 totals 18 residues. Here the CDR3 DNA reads TGTGCCAGCCTATCCCCGGACGGAGCCGGGCTTAGCTCCTACGAGCAGTACTTC. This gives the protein CASLSPDGAGLSSYEQYF.

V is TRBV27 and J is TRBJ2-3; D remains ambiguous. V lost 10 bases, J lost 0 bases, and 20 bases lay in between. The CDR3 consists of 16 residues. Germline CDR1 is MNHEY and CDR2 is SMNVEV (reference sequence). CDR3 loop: CATGTWTATSTDTQYF. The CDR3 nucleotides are TGTGCCACCGGAACTTGGACGGCGACTAGCACAGATACGCAGTATTTT.

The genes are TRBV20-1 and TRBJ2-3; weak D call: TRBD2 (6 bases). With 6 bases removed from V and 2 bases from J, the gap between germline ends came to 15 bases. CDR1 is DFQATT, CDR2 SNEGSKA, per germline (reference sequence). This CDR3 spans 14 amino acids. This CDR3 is CSAPSAAITDTQYF. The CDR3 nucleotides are TGCAGTGCCCCTAGCGCGGCGATCACAGATACGCAGTATTTT.

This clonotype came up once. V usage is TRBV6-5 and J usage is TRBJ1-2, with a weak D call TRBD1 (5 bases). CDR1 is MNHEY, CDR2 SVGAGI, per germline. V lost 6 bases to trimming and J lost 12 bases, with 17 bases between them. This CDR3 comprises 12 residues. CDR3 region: CASSPGGYLNTF. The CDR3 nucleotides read TGTGCCAGCAGCCCTGGGGGGTATTTGAACACCTTC.